Below, 21 T cell receptor beta chains from the same sample are listed, as sequenced in a study of cytomegalovirus exposure and HLA in healthy donors. With 60 Vbeta and 13 Jbeta primers, the PCR was carried out. Sequencing used immunoSEQ multiplex PCR; TCRdb keeps in-frame clones, though not all of them. Of roughly 80,000 clones in the sample, about two thirds were seen once. What was sequenced was PBMCs. The receptors come from a man aged 25 to 40 in good health and CMV-seropositive.

This chain joins TRBV15 and TRBJ1-5, with 10 bases that match TRBD1. The CDR3 spans 15 residues. CDR1 and CDR2 from the germline V gene are LNHNV and YYDKDF (reference sequence). The trim removed 0 bases at V and 9 bases at J, leaving 5 bases unmatched. The CDR3, as DNA: TGTGCCACCAGCAGAGATCGGACAGGGGGTAGGCCCCAGCATTTT. Translation: CATSRDRTGGRPQHF. Based on the CDR3 plus reference TRBV15 and TRBJ1-5, the full variable domain is DAMVIQNPRYQVTQFGKPVTLSCSQTLNHNVMYWYQQKSSQAPKLLFHYYDKDFNNEADTPDNFQSRRPNTSFCFLDIRSPGLGDTAMYLCATSRDRTGGRPQHFGDGTRLSIL.

This sequence joins TRBV6-5 and TRBJ2-3; TRBD2 might be the D (5 bases). Trimming shortened V by 6 bases and J by 3 bases, and 16 bases separated the two germline ends. CDR3 length: 15 residues. Germline V lookup: CDR1 MNHEY, CDR2 SVGAGI. The CDR3 DNA is TGTGCCAGCAGAACACCGTTAGGAGGTACAGATACGCAGTATTTT. Amino acid sequence: CASRTPLGGTDTQYF.

This chain connects TRBV7-9 to TRBJ1-5, with D uncertain. There are 15 residues in the CDR3. Trimming left V 1 base short and J 3 bases short, with 10 bases between. The germline CDR1 and CDR2 sequences are SEHNR and FQNEAQ (reference sequence). The CDR3 region has the DNA TGTGCCAGCAGCTTAGAGGCAGGTAACAATCAGCCCCAGCATTTT. It encodes CASSLEAGNNQPQHF.

A few counts support this clone. V gene TRBV18 combines with J gene TRBJ2-7; 12 bases map to TRBD2. The CDR3 totals 16 residues. Germline-derived CDR1 and CDR2 are KGHSH and LQKENI. Trimming removed 0 bases from V and 2 bases from J; junction bases left unmatched: 2. The CDR3 protein is CASSPPTSGSPYEQYF. As DNA, the CDR3 is TGTGCCAGCTCACCACCGACTAGCGGGAGTCCCTACGAGCAGTACTTC.

The chain has TRBV6-7 and TRBJ2-1; D gene ambiguous. TRBV6-7 carries the ORF label, with uncertain function. Trimming removed 2 bases from V and 8 bases from J, with 16 bases in between. CDR3 length: 15 residues. The CDR3 here is CASSYTRVRHDEQFF. CDR3 nucleotide sequence: TGTGCCAGCAGTTACACGAGAGTCCGACATGATGAGCAGTTCTTC.

A remark on this clone: Other DNA sequences of this sample code for an identical CDR3. The chain combines TRBV2 with TRBJ1-1; D is undetermined. V was clipped by 6 bases and J by 3 bases, with 5 bases between them. There are 11 residues in the CDR3. Per germline, CDR1 SNHLY and CDR2 FYNNEI. The DNA for the CDR3 is TGTGCCAGCAGCCTGTACACTGAAGCTTTCTTT. Its protein is CASSLYTEAFF.

The chain uses TRBV19 and TRBJ2-1; 16 positions match TRBD2. CDR3 length: 17 amino acids. Germline values: CDR1 LNHDA, CDR2 SQIVND (reference sequence). J was trimmed by 8 bases and V by 5 bases; bases with no gene match: 9. The CDR3 bases are TGTGCCAGTAGTGGCTCGGGACTAGCGGGGGGGCTCTATGAGCAGTTCTTC. The encoded protein is CASSGSGLAGGLYEQFF. Based on the CDR3 plus reference TRBV19 and TRBJ2-1, the full variable domain is DGGITQSPKYLFRKEGQNVTLSCEQNLNHDAMYWYRQDPGQGLRLIYYSQIVNDFQKGDIAEGYSVSREKKESFPLTVTSAQKNPTAFYLCASSGSGLAGGLYEQFFGPGTRLTVL.

V and J are TRBV9 and TRBJ2-3; D call uncertain. The length of the CDR3 is 14 residues. The V gene's germline CDR1 is SGDLS and CDR2 YYNGEE. The ends were cut back, 0 bases at V and 2 bases at J, with 7 bases in the middle. CDR3: CASSVVGSTDTQYF. As DNA, the CDR3 is TGTGCCAGCAGCGTAGTCGGGTCCACAGATACGCAGTATTTT.

This clone was counted between two and nine times. The chain carries TRBV5-1 and TRBJ2-5; a weak D match, TRBD1 (6 bases). The germline V gene has CDR1 SGHRS and CDR2 YFSETQ. This CDR3 has 16 residues. The ends were cut back, 3 bases at V and 1 base at J, with 16 bases in the middle. This CDR3 is CASSSTGSFPQETQYF. CDR3 nucleotide sequence: TGCGCCAGCAGCTCTACAGGGTCTTTTCCCCAAGAGACCCAGTACTTC.

The table lists this clone with a few counts. The chain couples TRBV5-1 to TRBJ1-1; possible D gene TRBD1, 5 bases. The CDR3 loop spans 16 amino acids. V lost 4 bases and J lost 1, with 17 bases in between. Germline CDR1 reads SGHRS; CDR2 reads YFSETQ. CDR3 loop: CASSRDSIAPNTEAFF. The CDR3 DNA follows: TGCGCCAGCAGCAGGGACTCTATTGCTCCGAACACTGAAGCTTTCTTT.

The rearrangement joins TRBV7-2 to TRBJ2-3; D possibly corresponds to TRBD2 (6 bases). The CDR3 loop spans 14 amino acids. Trimming shortened V by 3 bases and J by 9 bases, and 16 bases separated the two germline ends. CDR1 is SGHTA and CDR2 is FQGNSA in the germline V gene. CDR3 DNA: TGTGCCAGCAGCTTGGGCCGGGAGAGGGGAACGCAGTATTTT. It is translated as CASSLGRERGTQYF.

This rearrangement joins TRBV25-1 to TRBJ2-1; TRBD2 aligns across 9 bases. This CDR3 has 14 residues. Looked up from germline, CDR1 is MGHDK and CDR2 is SYGVNS. Trimming cost V 5 bases and J 10 bases; bases outside gene matches: 9. In nucleotides, the CDR3 is TGTGCCAGCAGTCCGGCGGGAGGGGAGAAAGAGCAGTTCTTC. Its protein is CASSPAGGEKEQFF. Drawing the rest from reference TRBV25-1 and TRBJ2-1, the complete variable domain is EADIYQTPRYLVIGTGKKITLECSQTMGHDKMYWYQQDPGMELHLIHYSYGVNSTEKGDLSSESTVSRIRTEHFPLTLESARPSHTSQYLCASSPAGGEKEQFFGPGTRLTVL.

This chain links TRBV27 with TRBJ2-2; TRBD2 matches at 7 bases. Germline trimming cut 3 bases from V and 3 bases from J; bases unmatched to any gene: 4. The CDR3 extends over 15 amino acids. Looked up from germline, CDR1 is MNHEY and CDR2 is SMNVEV (reference sequence). CDR3 DNA: TGTGCCAGCAGTTTCACTAGCGAGCACACCGGGGAGCTGTTTTTT. Protein product: CASSFTSEHTGELFF.

V is TRBV4-3 and J is TRBJ1-2, with 11 bases aligning to TRBD1. V lost 4 bases to trimming and J lost 4 bases; unmatched junction nucleotides: 2. CDR1 and CDR2 (germline): LGHNA, YSLEER. CDR3 length equals 14 residues. Here the CDR3 reads CASSPGQGAYGYTF. In nucleotides, the CDR3 is TGCGCCAGCAGCCCCGGACAGGGGGCCTATGGCTACACCTTC.

The chain has TRBV6-1 and TRBJ2-6; D call uncertain. V was cut by 1 base and J by 0 bases, with 4 bases left in between. Germline V gene data show CDR1 as MNHNS and CDR2 as SASEGT. CDR3 size: 15 residues. The DNA of the CDR3 is TGTGCCAGCAGTGAAGACAGCTCTGGGGCCAACGTCCTGACTTTC. Translation gives CASSEDSSGANVLTF.

J is TRBJ1-5 and V is TRBV30; the D gene is possibly TRBD1 (6 bases). Germline assignment: CDR1 GTSNPN and CDR2 SVGIG (reference sequence). V shed 0 bases and J shed 3 bases, with 12 bases lying between them. CDR3 length: 15 amino acids. The CDR3 region is CAWSVLGQPNQPQHF. Written as DNA, the CDR3 is TGTGCCTGGAGTGTACTCGGACAGCCCAATCAGCCCCAGCATTTT. Drawing the rest from reference TRBV30 and TRBJ1-5, the complete variable domain is SQTIHQWPATLVQPVGSPLSLECTVEGTSNPNLYWYRQAAGRGLQLLFYSVGIGQISSEVPQNLSASRPQDRQFILSSKKLLLSDSGFYLCAWSVLGQPNQPQHFGDGTRLSIL.

The CDR3 spells CAISGTGSTGELFF. The CDR3, as DNA: TGTGCCATCAGTGGGACAGGGTCCACCGGGGAGCTGTTTTTT. The rearrangement joins TRBV10-3 to TRBJ2-2; 8 nucleotides agree with TRBD1. CDR1 is ENHRY and CDR2 is SYGVKD in the germline V gene. Trimming removed 4 bases from V and 4 bases from J; junction bases left unmatched: 2. The CDR3 has 14 residues.

As to this clone: One junction end does not reproduce the germline sequence, and a read error may be involved. The chain joins TRBV11-2 to TRBJ2-3, with TRBD1 matching over 8 bases. CDR3 length: 15 amino acids. In germline, CDR1 is SGHAT, CDR2 FQNNGV. The CDR3 sequence is CASSIDRGPQDTQYF. CDR3 bases: TGTGCCAGCAGCATAGACAGGGGTCCGCAGGATACGCAGTATTTT. The entire variable domain, with the rest obtained from reference TRBV11-2 and TRBJ2-3, is as follows: EAGVAQSPRYKIIEKRQSVAFWCNPISGHATLYWYQQILGQGPKLLIQFQNNGVVDDSQLPKDRFSAERLKGVDSTLKIQPAKLEDSAVYLCASSIDRGPQDTQYFGPGTRLTVL.

The rearrangement links TRBV5-4 to TRBJ2-5; 9 positions match TRBD2. The J call may be in error: the DNA end matches TRBJ2-7 better. The germline gives CDR1 SGHNT, CDR2 YYREEE (reference sequence). This CDR3 has 15 residues. The CDR3 DNA is TGTGCCAGCAGCTTGGATGGTAGCGGGGGTTACGAGCAGTACTTC. Its protein product is CASSLDGSGGYEQYF.

The CDR3 loop is CASSLPGQGVYEQYF. The CDR3 DNA sequence: TGTGCCAGCAGTTTACCGGGACAGGGGGTTTACGAGCAGTACTTC. The chain joins TRBV27 to TRBJ2-7; TRBD1 matches 11 bases. V was pared by 2 bases and J by 4 bases, with 4 bases of the junction left unmatched. Germline V gene lookup returns CDR1 MNHEY and CDR2 SMNVEV (reference sequence). The CDR3 spans 15 residues.

The rearrangement uses TRBV11-2 and TRBJ2-2; D remains unclear. V shed 5 bases and J shed 6 bases, with 13 bases lying between them. The germline CDR1 and CDR2 sequences are SGHAT and FQNNGV. CDR3 length equals 14 residues. This CDR3 reads CASSPQASPGELFF. The DNA for the CDR3 is TGTGCCAGCAGCCCCCAAGCTTCGCCCGGGGAGCTGTTTTTT.